This TCR beta chain was recovered during a study of T cell responses to AZD1222 COVID-19 vaccine. For the study at large: Second-dose schedules of about 4 or about 12 weeks were combined.

Trimming took 2 bases from V and 5 from J, leaving 18 bases between them. Per germline, CDR1 LNHNV and CDR2 YYDKDF (reference sequence). There are 16 residues in the CDR3. The table came from immunoSEQ multiplex PCR; TCRdb's copy has only in-frame clones and leaves some out. This table holds approximately 100,000 clones, approximately 93% found once. Study results and caveats: Only six or seven AZD1222 recipients were seropositive at baseline. Reportedly, close to half of spike-specific TCRs are directed against unmutated variant regions.

This clone is a singleton in its sample. Its antigen is not identified. Source: peripheral blood, taken on day 0 of AZD1222 vaccination. This clonotype originated in an adult in good health. The chain recombines TRBV15 with TRBJ1-1, with D maybe TRBD1 (6 bases). The CDR3 spells CATSRPPGGAYTEAFF. CDR3 bases: TGTGCCACCAGCAGACCCCCGGGGGGGGCGTATACTGAAGCTTTCTTT.